This T cell receptor (beta chain) was captured in a study of blood T cell repertoires in COVID-19. Turning to the study itself: Whether acute or convalescent, the COVID-19 samples came from the United States, Italy and Spain. From T cells, B-cell-depleted T cells, or PBMCs came the material, which was cDNA or gDNA.

The table lists this clone with a count of one. Per germline, CDR1 MNHEY and CDR2 SMNVEV (reference sequence). The CDR3 covers 15 residues. V lost 6 bases and J lost 7; bases outside the gene matches: 11. Original methodology: Amplification of reference gene primers provided the estimated nucleated cell counts. TCRdb's table, derived via immunoSEQ multiplex PCR, lists solely in-frame clones and lacks some. V, J and clone size are taken as reported in that table, and D and trimming were inferred from the DNA itself. The sample has around 230,000 clones, 88% seen once; the top ten hold roughly 0.7%. This sequence originates from a man between 35 and 55 years old with acute or convalescent COVID-19. The chain couples TRBV27 to TRBJ1-5; 8 bases fit TRBD1. The specimen was peripheral blood. Here the CDR3 reads CASSDLSGGSQPQHF. As DNA, the CDR3 is TGTGCCAGCAGCGACCTGTCAGGGGGCAGCCAGCCCCAGCATTTT.